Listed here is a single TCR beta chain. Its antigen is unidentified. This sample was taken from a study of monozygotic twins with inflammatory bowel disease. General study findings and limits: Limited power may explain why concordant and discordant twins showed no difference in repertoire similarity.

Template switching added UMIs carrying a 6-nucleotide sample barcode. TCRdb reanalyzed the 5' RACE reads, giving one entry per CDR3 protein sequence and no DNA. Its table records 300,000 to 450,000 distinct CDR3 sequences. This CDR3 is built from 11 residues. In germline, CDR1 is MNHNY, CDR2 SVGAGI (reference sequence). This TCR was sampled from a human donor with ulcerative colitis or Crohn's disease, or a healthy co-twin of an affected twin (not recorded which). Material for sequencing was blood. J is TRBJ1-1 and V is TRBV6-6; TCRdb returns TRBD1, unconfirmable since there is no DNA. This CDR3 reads CASSGTGSAFF.